This TCR beta chain was obtained from a study of T cell responses to AZD1222 COVID-19 vaccine. Across the whole study: Second-dose intervals near 4 or 12 weeks were combined.

Method: immunoSEQ multiplex PCR; TCRdb's copy keeps in-frame clones and lacks some. There are fewer than 110,000 clones in the sample; roughly 87% occur only once, and about 4.8% lies in the top ten. To note about this clone: Antigen specificity is unknown.

Study-wide points: Researchers took repertoire samples only after the peak T cell response had come. Spike-spanning, vaccine-associated CD4 TCRs were dominant at 160-218 and 743-854.

This CDR3 spans 14 amino acids. Trimming removed 4 bases at V and 3 bases at J, with 13 bases between. Germline CDR1 reads SQVTM; CDR2 reads ANQGSEA. Material: peripheral blood, obtained on day 0 of AZD1222 vaccination. The clonotype was recovered from an adult in good health. The chain is built from TRBV29-1 and TRBJ1-5, with D unresolved. The CDR3 sequence is CSVASTDHNQPQHF. The CDR3 coding sequence is TGCAGCGTTGCCTCCACGGACCACAATCAGCCCCAGCATTTT.